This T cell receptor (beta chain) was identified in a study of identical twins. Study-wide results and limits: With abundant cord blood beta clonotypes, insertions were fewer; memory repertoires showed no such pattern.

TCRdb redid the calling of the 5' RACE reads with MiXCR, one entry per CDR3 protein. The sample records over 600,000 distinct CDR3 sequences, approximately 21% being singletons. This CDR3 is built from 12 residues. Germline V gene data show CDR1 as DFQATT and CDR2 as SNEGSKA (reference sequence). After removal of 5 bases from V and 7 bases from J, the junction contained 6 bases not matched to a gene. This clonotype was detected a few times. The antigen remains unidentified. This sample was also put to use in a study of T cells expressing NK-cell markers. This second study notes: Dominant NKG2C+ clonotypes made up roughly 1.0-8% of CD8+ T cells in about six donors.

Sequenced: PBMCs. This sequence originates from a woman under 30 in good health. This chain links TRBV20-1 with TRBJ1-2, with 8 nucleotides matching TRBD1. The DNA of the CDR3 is TGCAGTGCTGCGGACAGGGATGGTGGCTACACCTTC. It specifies CSAADRDGGYTF.